A selection of T cell receptor beta chains follows, all from one sample in a study of blood T cell repertoires in COVID-19. The protocol was immunoSEQ multiplex PCR, while the TCRdb copy is restricted to in-frame clones and leaves out a portion. Of fewer than 400,000 clones listed, 87% are singletons. Sequencing input: PBMCs or T cells enriched from blood (not recorded which). These receptors all come from a woman between 45 and 60 years old who had recovered from COVID-19. The CDR3 runs from the conserved cysteine through the conserved F or W. D genes are given only for firm matches. Expanded clones get a size class; other rows say once, few or many, or leave the size out.

V gene,D gene,clone size,J gene,CDR3 length,CDR3 DNA,CDR3 protein
TRBV6-5,-,-,TRBJ2-3,14,TGTGCCAGCAGTCCTGCAACAGGCACAGATACGCAGTATTTT,CASSPATGTDTQYF
TRBV3-1/TRBV3-2,TRBD1,-,TRBJ1-1,15,TGTGCCAGCAGCCCCCGAGACAGGGAGAACACTGAAGCTTTCTTT,CASSPRDRENTEAFF
TRBV20-1,TRBD2,once,TRBJ2-5,17,TGCAGTGCTAGTAACTACCGGACTAGCGGGGGCTTAGGGACCCAGTACTTC,CSASNYRTSGGLGTQYF
TRBV28,-,-,TRBJ2-2,15,TGTGCCAGTAGTAAGGGAGGCCTTAACACCGGGGAGCTGTTTTTT,CASSKGGLNTGELFF
TRBV7-2,TRBD1,-,TRBJ1-2,13,TGTGCCAGCCCTGATACAGGGGGCTATGGCTACACCTTC,CASPDTGGYGYTF
TRBV19,-,once,TRBJ1-6,16,TGTGCCAGTAGTATTTGGGGGGGCCCTCGGAATTCACCCCTCCACTTT,CASSIWGGPRNSPLHF
TRBV6-5,-,-,TRBJ2-5,13,TGTGCCAGCACTTCCAGGGAACGAGAGACCCAGTACTTC,CASTSRERETQYF
TRBV20-1,-,-,TRBJ2-1,15,TGCAGTGCTAGTCGCCCGGGGAGAGTTTACAATGAGCAGTTCTTC,CSASRPGRVYNEQFF
TRBV15,-,-,TRBJ1-4,15,TGTGCCACCAGCAGAGAGAACAGGGATTACGAAAAACTGTTTTTT,CATSRENRDYEKLFF
TRBV30,-,-,TRBJ1-2,14,TGTGCCTGGACTACGGGACACCCCCGGTATGGCTACACCTTC,CAWTTGHPRYGYTF
TRBV24-1,-,-,TRBJ1-2,13,TGTGCCACCAGTGCAGCGGACGGCTATGGCTACACCTTC,CATSAADGYGYTF
TRBV2,-,few,TRBJ2-1,12,TGTGCCAGCAGTAGTACAGGGAATGAGCAGTTCTTC,CASSSTGNEQFF
TRBV6-2/TRBV6-3,TRBD1,-,TRBJ2-7,15,TGTGCCAGCAGCAATTCGGACAGGGGTTCCTACGAGCAGTACTTC,CASSNSDRGSYEQYF
TRBV30,-,-,TRBJ1-4,14,TGTGCCTGGAGTGCGGGGACGGCGGGGGAAAAACTGTTTTTT,CAWSAGTAGEKLFF
TRBV6-5,TRBD1,-,TRBJ1-6,14,TGTGCCAGTTCGGGACAGGGTGACTATTCACCCCTCCACTTT,CASSGQGDYSPLHF
TRBV3-1/TRBV3-2,-,-,TRBJ1-5,18,TGTGCCAGCAGCCGCTCAACAGGAGGGTCGGCGATTCATCAGCCCCAGCATTTT,CASSRSTGGSAIHQPQHF
TRBV30,TRBD1,few,TRBJ2-7,12,TGTGCCTGGAGTCAACAGGGGTACGAGCAGTACTTC,CAWSQQGYEQYF
TRBV7-3,TRBD1,-,TRBJ1-1,14,TGTGCCAGCAGCCGGACAGGGGGCAACACTGAAGCTTTCTTT,CASSRTGGNTEAFF
TRBV29-1,TRBD1,-,TRBJ2-2,13,TGCAGCGTCCACAGGGGATCCACCGGGGAGCTGTTTTTT,CSVHRGSTGELFF
TRBV11-1,-,once,TRBJ2-7,13,TGTGCCAGCAGCTTAGGGCAGGTTGTGGAGCAGTACTTC,CASSLGQVVEQYF
TRBV7-2,-,few,TRBJ2-7,12,TGTGCCAGCAGCCCCGACAGATACGAGCAGTACTTC,CASSPDRYEQYF
TRBV27,-,-,TRBJ1-1,13,TGTGCCAGCAGCCTGACAGGTTCCACTGAAGCTTTCTTT,CASSLTGSTEAFF